The clone carrying this T cell receptor (beta chain) was picked up many times. Its specificity is unknown. Authors of the study amplified TCR beta CDR3 regions from RNA transcripts. The study used the HTBI primer set for a first-round RT-PCR of the TCR CDR3. TCRdb re-analysed the multiplex PCR reads in MiXCR, keeping a single row per CDR3 protein. The repertoire holds 200,000 to 300,000 distinct CDR3 sequences, with 15% to 20% as singletons. The data derive from a study of T cells in Graves' hyperthyroidism and ophthalmopathy. General observations from the study: Ophthalmopathy and stable hyperthyroidism were told apart by a 13 V-J model.

Trimming took 0 bases from V and 2 from J, leaving 14 bases between them. The germline CDR1 and CDR2 sequences are MGHRA and YSYEKL. This CDR3 has 17 residues. The sequence was collected from a woman aged 18 to 35 with Graves' ophthalmopathy. Sequencing used blood. The chain links TRBV4-1 to TRBJ1-5; D is perhaps TRBD1 (6 bases). The CDR3 reads CASSQDWGGPRNQPQHF. CDR3 DNA: TGCGCCAGCAGCCAAGATTGGGGGGGCCCCCGCAATCAGCCCCAGCATTTT.